The 27 T cell receptor beta chains below were found in one sample sequenced in a study of blood T cell repertoires in COVID-19. The repertoire was sequenced with immunoSEQ multiplex PCR; TCRdb's copy has only in-frame clones and lacks some. This table holds 300,000 to 400,000 clones, around 87% found once. The specimen sequenced was peripheral blood. The source of these receptors is a woman between 45 and 60 years old who had recovered from COVID-19.

The rearrangement joins TRBV11-2 to TRBJ2-3; unclear D gene. V lost 3 bases and J lost 4, with 5 bases in between. The CDR3 has 12 amino acids. Germline CDR1 and CDR2: SGHAT and FQNNGV. The CDR3 protein is CASSFSADTQYF. The DNA for the CDR3 is TGTGCCAGCAGCTTTTCGGCAGATACGCAGTATTTT.

The chain employs TRBV5-6 and TRBJ2-3; D is perhaps TRBD2 (5 bases). CDR1 SGHDT and CDR2 YYEEEE come from the germline V gene. V dropped 2 bases and J dropped 11 bases, with 9 bases sitting between them. The CDR3 sequence is 11 residues long. For the CDR3, the DNA is TGTGCCAGCAGCTTAGGGAGTCTGCAGTATTTT. Amino acids: CASSLGSLQYF.

This sequence joins TRBV2 and TRBJ2-1; 10 bases fit TRBD2. V dropped 3 bases and J dropped 9; count of bases not matched to a gene: 8. Germline V gene data show CDR1 as SNHLY and CDR2 as FYNNEI. This CDR3 is built from 15 residues. The CDR3 sequence is CASSERSGRAFEQFF. The CDR3 nucleotides read TGTGCCAGCAGTGAGCGGAGCGGGAGGGCCTTTGAGCAGTTCTTC.

The genes are TRBV28 and TRBJ2-1; a weak D match, TRBD1 (5 bases). The CDR3 extends over 12 amino acids. The germline V gene has CDR1 MDHEN and CDR2 SYDVKM. Trimming cost V 6 bases and J 6 bases, with 9 bases left between them. CDR3: CASRPDSNEQFF. The CDR3 DNA reads as TGTGCCAGCAGGCCTGACAGCAATGAGCAGTTCTTC.

The chain is built from TRBV19 and TRBJ2-1; D might be TRBD1 (5 bases). CDR3 length: 13 amino acids. V gave up 4 bases and J gave up 2 bases, with 6 bases separating them. Germline-derived CDR1 and CDR2 are LNHDA and SQIVND (reference sequence). CDR3 sequence (DNA): TGTGCCAGTAGTAAGGGGCCCTACAATGAGCAGTTCTTC. Amino acids: CASSKGPYNEQFF.

The genes are TRBV7-2 and TRBJ2-3, with D unclear. Per germline, CDR1 SGHTA and CDR2 FQGNSA. The CDR3 has 15 residues. V dropped 5 bases and J dropped 2 bases, with 14 bases sitting between them. This chain's CDR3 is CASSPLVLSTDTQYF. CDR3 bases: TGTGCCAGCAGCCCCCTGGTCCTATCCACAGATACGCAGTATTTT.

The chain uses TRBV10-1 and TRBJ2-3; 7 bases map to TRBD2. Germline loops: CDR1 WNHNN, CDR2 SYGVQD (reference sequence). The CDR3 sequence is 17 residues long. Trimming removed 8 bases from V and 1 base from J; junction bases left unmatched: 15. CDR3 bases: TGCGCCAGCCAGCCCCGGGAGGATGGCTGGGGCACAGATACGCAGTATTTT. Translation gives CASQPREDGWGTDTQYF.

The rearrangement links TRBV5-1 to TRBJ2-5, with D perhaps matching TRBD2 (5 bases). Germline CDR1 is SGHRS and CDR2 is YFSETQ. The CDR3 covers 14 residues. V lost 4 bases and J lost 5, with 15 bases in between. In DNA, the CDR3 is TGCGCCAGCAGCCCTTCCGGGGTCGTGGAGACCCAGTACTTC. Translating it yields CASSPSGVVETQYF.

The chain carries TRBV5-6 and TRBJ2-7, with no clear D. V shed 0 bases and J shed 5 bases, with 3 bases lying between them. Germline loops: CDR1 SGHDT, CDR2 YYEEEE. The length of the CDR3 is 11 residues. CDR3 DNA: TGTGCCAGCAGCTTGGATAACGAGCAGTACTTC. Translation: CASSLDNEQYF.

The chain uses TRBV30 and TRBJ1-2; TRBD1 might be the D (5 bases). Germline-derived CDR1 and CDR2 are GTSNPN and SVGIG (reference sequence). The CDR3 covers 11 residues. Trimming stripped 6 bases from V and 5 bases from J, with 10 bases between. The CDR3 loop is CACGREYGYTF. Here the CDR3 DNA reads TGTGCCTGTGGCAGGGAATATGGCTACACCTTC.

The genes are TRBV5-6 and TRBJ1-2; 7 bases are shared with TRBD1. There are 16 residues in the CDR3. With 0 bases clipped from V and 5 bases from J, the junction kept 10 bases outside the gene matches. Germline V gene sequence: CDR1 SGHDT, CDR2 YYEEEE. This CDR3 is CASSLGGGTAPYGYTF. For the CDR3, the DNA is TGTGCCAGCAGCTTGGGGGGCGGGACAGCCCCTTATGGCTACACCTTC.

The V and J genes are TRBV27 and TRBJ2-1; D call uncertain. V was clipped by 6 bases and J by 15 bases, with 21 bases between them. Germline-derived CDR1 and CDR2 are MNHEY and SMNVEV (reference sequence). The CDR3 contains 13 residues. The CDR3: CASSYPTGQSLFF. The CDR3 DNA reads as TGTGCCAGCAGCTATCCAACGGGTCAATCCCTGTTCTTC.

In nucleotides, the CDR3 is TGCAGTGCTAGTCGAGCCGGGGTGGTCCAAGAGACCCAGTACTTC. Translating gives CSASRAGVVQETQYF. The chain joins TRBV20-1 to TRBJ2-5; weak D call: TRBD2 (5 bases). This CDR3 spans 15 amino acids. Germline CDR1 reads DFQATT; CDR2 reads SNEGSKA (reference sequence). The V end lost 3 bases, the J end lost 1 base, and 15 bases lay between the germline ends.

The J gene is TRBJ1-2, the V gene TRBV6-1, with 8 bases matching TRBD1. J lost 8 bases, V lost 3 bases, and 11 bases had no gene match. Per germline, CDR1 MNHNS and CDR2 SASEGT. The CDR3 has 15 amino acids. This CDR3 reads CASSEPTGVGNGYTF. The CDR3 DNA reads as TGTGCCAGCAGTGAGCCGACAGGGGTGGGGAACGGCTACACCTTC.

The rearrangement joins TRBV30 to TRBJ1-1, with D tentatively TRBD1 (6 bases). Germline-derived CDR1 and CDR2 are GTSNPN and SVGIG (reference sequence). V lost 4 bases to trimming and J lost 5 bases, with 14 bases between them. This CDR3 has 13 residues. The CDR3 coding sequence is TGTGCCTGGAATAGGGGGTCTTGGACTGAAGCTTTCTTT. It specifies CAWNRGSWTEAFF.

V and J are TRBV6-5 and TRBJ1-2; a possible D gene is TRBD1 (6 bases). CDR3 length equals 15 residues. The V and J ends lost 2 bases and 2 bases respectively, with 12 bases between them. Per germline, CDR1 MNHEY and CDR2 SVGAGI. The CDR3, as DNA: TGTGCCAGCAGTTACGGCAGGGGCGGGAACTATGGCTACACCTTC. The encoded protein is CASSYGRGGNYGYTF.

V is TRBV5-8 and J is TRBJ2-1; TRBD2 matches 8 bases. Trimming took 5 bases from V and 8 from J; bases not matched to a gene: 18. The length of the CDR3 is 17 residues. Germline assignment: CDR1 SGHTS and CDR2 YDEGEE. The CDR3 nucleotides read TGTGCCAGCAGGGGCCAGCGGGGGACTCCCAAGGTGGATGAGCAGTTCTTC. It specifies CASRGQRGTPKVDEQFF. Full variable domain (remainder filled in from reference TRBV5-8 and TRBJ2-1): EAGVTQSPTHLIKTRGQQATLRCSPISGHTSVYWYQQALGLGLQFLLWYDEGEERNRGNFPPRFSGRQFPNYSSELNVNALELEDSALYLCASRGQRGTPKVDEQFFGPGTRLTVL.

The chain combines TRBV2 with TRBJ2-7; 9 bases agree with TRBD1. J lost 6 bases, V lost 1 base, and 1 base had no gene match. Germline assignment: CDR1 SNHLY and CDR2 FYNNEI. The length of the CDR3 is 13 residues. Here the CDR3 reads CASSEVDRGEQYF. The CDR3 bases are TGTGCCAGCAGTGAAGTGGACAGGGGCGAGCAGTACTTC.

The chain couples TRBV5-8 to TRBJ2-3, with 9 bases fitting TRBD2. V lost 4 bases, J lost 5 bases, and 14 bases stayed unmatched. Per germline, CDR1 SGHTS and CDR2 YDEGEE. This CDR3 comprises 17 residues. In DNA form, the CDR3 reads TGTGCCAGCAGCCGCAGGGCTAGCGGGGTCCGGGGAGATACGCAGTATTTT. Its translation: CASSRRASGVRGDTQYF.

The chain joins TRBV28 to TRBJ2-7; D possibly corresponds to TRBD1 (6 bases). This CDR3 spans 14 amino acids. Germline values: CDR1 MDHEN, CDR2 SYDVKM. V was cut by 10 bases and J by 0 bases, with 16 bases left in between. The CDR3 DNA sequence: TGTGCCACCAGGGAGACAGGACTCTCCTACGAGCAGTACTTC. This gives the protein CATRETGLSYEQYF.

The chain carries TRBV12-2 and TRBJ2-3; TRBD2 reflects the table's D call only, with no check against the DNA. TRBV12-2 is reported as a pseudogene. The CDR3 length is 17 residues. The CDR3, as DNA: TGTGCAAGTCGCTTCCCGCGCGGGCGGTTTCTCAAGAATACGCAGTATTTT. Protein: CASRFPRGRFLKNTQYF.

A single count supports this clone. The chain employs TRBV7-2 and TRBJ2-7, with D maybe TRBD1 (6 bases). The germline V gene has CDR1 SGHTA and CDR2 FQGNSA. V was cut by 5 bases and J by 8 bases, with 19 bases left in between. The length of the CDR3 is 14 residues. CDR3 DNA: TGTGCCAGCAGCGCCGCAGGGACACCCTCTCAGCAGTACTTC. This encodes CASSAAGTPSQQYF.

This clone was counted a single time. The chain joins TRBV5-6 to TRBJ2-1; 7 nucleotides align to TRBD1. Per germline, CDR1 SGHDT and CDR2 YYEEEE. J was trimmed by 2 bases and V by 5 bases; bases with no gene match: 7. The CDR3 is 15 residues long. The CDR3 DNA reads TGTGCCAGCAGACCGGACAGGAGGCCCTACAATGAGCAGTTCTTC. Its translation: CASRPDRRPYNEQFF.

This chain joins TRBV5-1 and TRBJ1-2, with 7 bases that match TRBD1. CDR3 length: 15 residues. Germline loops: CDR1 SGHRS, CDR2 YFSETQ. J lost 3 bases, V lost 1 base, and 6 bases had no gene match. In DNA form, the CDR3 reads TGCGCCAGCAGCTTGAACAGGGGAACTGACTATGGCTACACCTTC. Translation: CASSLNRGTDYGYTF.

About this clone: The sample has other DNA sequences that encode this CDR3 too. The V and J genes are TRBV10-3 and TRBJ2-3; 8 bases fit TRBD1. The V segment lost 3 bases and the J segment 5 bases; nucleotides outside the gene matches: 1. CDR1 and CDR2 (germline): ENHRY, SYGVKD. This CDR3 region has 13 residues. As DNA, the CDR3 is TGTGCCATCAGTGACAGGGGGCAAGATACGCAGTATTTT. This translates into CAISDRGQDTQYF.

This chain joins TRBV7-2 and TRBJ2-5; a possible D gene is TRBD2 (5 bases). Germline values: CDR1 SGHTA, CDR2 FQGNSA. Trimming removed 3 bases at V and 2 bases at J, with 7 bases between. This CDR3 region has 13 residues. The CDR3 region is CASSLGVQETQYF. CDR3 nucleotides: TGTGCCAGCAGCTTGGGAGTACAAGAGACCCAGTACTTC.

In this sample, this clone turned up a few times. In DNA, the CDR3 is TGTGCCATCAGAGCCGGGACAGATTATGGCTACACCTTC. Its translation is CAIRAGTDYGYTF. This rearrangement joins TRBV10-3 to TRBJ1-2; 7 bases match TRBD1. This CDR3 has 13 residues. Germline V gene lookup returns CDR1 ENHRY and CDR2 SYGVKD. V lost 6 bases to trimming and J lost 5 bases; unmatched junction nucleotides: 6.